Sequencing of this T cell receptor (beta chain) was carried out in a study of T cell responses to AZD1222 COVID-19 vaccine. Study-wide results and limits: Sampled repertoires all dated from after the peak T cell response. Possibly, clonal diversity was underestimated; donors were largely white British and included more females.

About this clone: Its antigen is undetermined.

TCRdb's table, derived via immunoSEQ multiplex PCR, lists solely in-frame clones and lacks some. This sample has 180,000 or so clones, with about 91% found just once. The sequencing here drew on peripheral blood, taken 28 days after the second AZD1222 dose. This clonotype originated in an adult who received the AZD1222 COVID-19 vaccine.

Written as DNA, the CDR3 is TGTGCCAGCAGCCAGGGAGAGAACACTGAAGCTTTCTTT. It yields the protein CASSQGENTEAFF. The V gene is TRBV2, the J gene TRBJ1-1, with a tentative D call TRBD1 (5 bases). Trimming took off 6 bases at V and 1 base at J, with 9 bases between the two ends. The CDR3 spans 13 residues. Per germline, CDR1 SNHLY and CDR2 FYNNEI.